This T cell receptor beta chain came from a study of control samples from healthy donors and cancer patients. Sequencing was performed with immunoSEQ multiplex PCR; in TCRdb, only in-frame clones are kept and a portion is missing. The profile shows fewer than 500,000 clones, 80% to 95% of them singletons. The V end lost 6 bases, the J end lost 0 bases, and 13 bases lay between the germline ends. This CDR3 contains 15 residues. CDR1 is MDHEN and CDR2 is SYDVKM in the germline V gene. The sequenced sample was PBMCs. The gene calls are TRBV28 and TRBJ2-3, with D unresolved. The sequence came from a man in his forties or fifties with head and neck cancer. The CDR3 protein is CASSRPAASTDTQYF. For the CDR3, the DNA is TGTGCCAGCAGCCGCCCTGCGGCTAGCACAGATACGCAGTATTTT.